A single sample is the source of the 7 T cell receptor beta chains below, sequenced in a study of T cell responses to AZD1222 COVID-19 vaccine. Produced via immunoSEQ multiplex PCR; TCRdb's table is partial and in-frame only. The repertoire holds 90,000 to 95,000 clones, with over 75% as singletons. Sequencing used peripheral blood, obtained 28 days after the second AZD1222 dose. These TCRs come from an adult who received the AZD1222 COVID-19 vaccine.

The rearrangement uses TRBV15 and TRBJ1-1, with D unclear. Per germline, CDR1 LNHNV and CDR2 YYDKDF (reference sequence). Trimming took off 1 base at V and 4 bases at J, with 10 bases between the two ends. This CDR3 contains 14 residues. The CDR3 region has the DNA TGTGCCACCAGCAGAGCGGTTATCACCACTGAAGCTTTCTTT. Translating gives CATSRAVITTEAFF.

The chain couples TRBV5-1 to TRBJ2-1; the match to TRBD2 covers 11 bases. Germline assignment: CDR1 SGHRS and CDR2 YFSETQ. V lost 4 bases to trimming and J lost 3 bases; unmatched junction nucleotides: 6. The CDR3 is 16 residues long. CDR3 DNA: TGCGCCAGCAGCATGACTAGCGGGGTTTTCTACAATGAGCAGTTCTTC. Amino acid sequence: CASSMTSGVFYNEQFF.

The V gene is TRBV7-2, the J gene TRBJ1-6; D is perhaps TRBD1 (6 bases). CDR1 and CDR2 (germline): SGHTA, FQGNSA. This CDR3 has 16 amino acids. The V end lost 5 bases, the J end lost 7 bases, and 18 bases lay between the germline ends. The CDR3 bases are TGTGCCAGCAGCCCCCCCGGGGGCAGGGGCAATTCACCCCTCCACTTT. Its translation is CASSPPGGRGNSPLHF.

The rearrangement links TRBV9 to TRBJ2-7; D unresolved. V was cut by 2 bases and J by 4 bases, with 7 bases left in between. Germline CDR1 SGDLS, CDR2 YYNGEE. This CDR3 comprises 12 residues. CDR3 DNA: TGTGCCAGCAGCGTTAATCAGTACGAGCAGTACTTC. Its translation: CASSVNQYEQYF.

The V call is TRBV9, the J call TRBJ2-7; D unclear. CDR1 and CDR2 from the germline V gene are SGDLS and YYNGEE. The V end was cut by 2 bases, the J end by 4 bases, with 13 bases between. This CDR3 has 14 amino acids. The CDR3 nucleotides are TGTGCCAGCAGCGTCGATTACGGGCCTTACGAGCAGTACTTC. Its translation: CASSVDYGPYEQYF.

The rearrangement joins TRBV5-6 to TRBJ1-1, with 7 positions matching TRBD1. CDR1 is SGHDT, CDR2 YYEEEE, per germline. Trimming at V came to 1 base and at J to 7 bases, leaving 4 bases not matched to a gene. CDR3 length equals 13 residues. The chain's CDR3 is CASSLRDSREAFF. The DNA for the CDR3 is TGTGCCAGCAGCTTGAGGGACAGCCGTGAAGCTTTCTTT.

The chain is built from TRBV5-1 and TRBJ1-2, with D possibly matching TRBD1 (5 bases). Germline CDR1 and CDR2: SGHRS and YFSETQ. This CDR3 spans 12 amino acids. Trimming removed 1 base from V and 8 bases from J, with 9 bases in between. CDR3 in DNA: TGCGCCAGCAGCTTGCAGGGAAACGGCTACACCTTC. It codes for CASSLQGNGYTF.